These T cell receptor beta chains were read from a single sample in a study of cytomegalovirus exposure and HLA in healthy donors. Sequenced by immunoSEQ multiplex PCR; TCRdb stores in-frame clones only, minus some. This sample yields tens of thousands of clones, of which 75% to 85% are seen a single time; 5.5% to 7% belongs to the top ten. The sequenced material came from PBMCs. The receptors come from a male donor in good health and CMV-seronegative. Each CDR3 is given with its conserved first and last residue. The D gene is left open where the match is weak. Clone size appears in some rows only: once, few, many, or a class for an expanded clone.

V gene	D gene	J gene	clone size	CDR3 DNA	CDR3 protein
TRBV29-1	-	TRBJ1-1	-	TGCAGCGTTAAGGGACACTTGAACACTGAAGCTTTCTTT	CSVKGHLNTEAFF
TRBV6-1	-	TRBJ1-6	-	TGTGCCAGCAGTGAAGACCTAGAGAATTCACCCCTCCACTTT	CASSEDLENSPLHF
TRBV5-1	TRBD1	TRBJ1-2	-	TGCGCCAGCAGCTTGGAGGGACAGAACTATGGCTACACCTTC	CASSLEGQNYGYTF
TRBV29-1	-	TRBJ2-5	-	TGCAGCGCCGAAAGGGGGACGTGGGAGACCCAGTACTTC	CSAERGTWETQYF
TRBV10-2	TRBD2	TRBJ2-3	-	TGCGCCAGCAGTCAACAGGGCGGGGGGAGCACAGATACGCAGTATTTT	CASSQQGGGSTDTQYF
TRBV6-5	-	TRBJ1-5	-	TGTGCCAGCAGCCGCAGGGGCAGCAGCAATCAGCCCCAGCATTTT	CASSRRGSSNQPQHF
TRBV30	-	TRBJ2-7	-	TGTGCCTGGAGTCCCGCCTACGAGCAGTACTTC	CAWSPAYEQYF
TRBV5-4	TRBD2	TRBJ2-1	once	TGTGCCAGCAGCTCCGGACTAGCGGGCAAGGTCCACAATGAGCAGTTCTTC	CASSSGLAGKVHNEQFF
TRBV7-8	-	TRBJ2-1	-	TGTGCCAGCAGCTTAGCGGCTAGGCCCTACAATGAGCAGTTCTTC	CASSLAARPYNEQFF
TRBV11-2	TRBD1	TRBJ1-4	-	TGTGCCAGCAGCCCGGACAGGGTTGAAAAACTGTTTTTT	CASSPDRVEKLFF
TRBV7-9	TRBD1	TRBJ1-1	-	TGTGCCAGCAGCCATTCGACAGGGTTGACTGAAGCTTTCTTT	CASSHSTGLTEAFF
TRBV7-9	-	TRBJ2-1	-	TGTGCCAGCAGCTCAAGGCCCCTCGGTCGGAGCTCCTACAATGAGCAGTTCTTC	CASSSRPLGRSSYNEQFF
TRBV2	-	TRBJ1-1	-	TGTGCCAGCAAGGGGGTGGGCGCTGAAGCTTTCTTT	CASKGVGAEAFF
TRBV5-4	-	TRBJ1-2	-	TGTGCCAGCAGCTTGGACAGGGCGGCCTATGGCTACACCTTC	CASSLDRAAYGYTF
TRBV5-4	-	TRBJ1-2	few	TGTGCCAGCAGCTTGGATCAGGGGAGCGGAAATGGCTACACCTTC	CASSLDQGSGNGYTF
TRBV5-7	TRBD2	TRBJ2-3	-	TGTGCCAGCAGCTCAATAGCGGGAGACCCCTGCTTGTATACGCAGTATTTT	CASSSIAGDPCLYTQYF